The 5 T cell receptor beta chains given below trace back to one sample, sequenced in a study of blood T cell repertoires in COVID-19. Assay used: immunoSEQ multiplex PCR; TCRdb lists only in-frame clones, some missing. Of some 190,000 clones in the sample, about 80% were seen once. Sequencing input: PBMCs or T cells enriched from blood (not recorded which). These receptors all come from a man in his sixties who had been exposed to COVID-19.

V and J are TRBV10-3 and TRBJ1-4; tentative D call: TRBD1 (5 bases). The V end lost 0 bases, the J end lost 8 bases, and 10 bases lay between the germline ends. Germline V gives CDR1 ENHRY, CDR2 SYGVKD. This CDR3 has 14 amino acids. This chain's CDR3 is CAISESGSGEKLFF. Written as DNA, the CDR3 is TGTGCCATCAGTGAGTCGGGGTCAGGGGAAAAACTGTTTTTT.

The chain is built from TRBV5-6 and TRBJ2-3; tentatively, D is TRBD1 (5 bases). This CDR3 comprises 15 residues. CDR1 and CDR2 (germline): SGHDT, YYEEEE. Deletions cut 1 base from V and 0 bases from J, with 9 bases between. The CDR3 DNA sequence: TGTGCCAGCAGCTTGAGACAGACAAGCACAGATACGCAGTATTTT. It yields the protein CASSLRQTSTDTQYF.

The chain joins TRBV30 to TRBJ2-1; 13 nucleotides match TRBD2. CDR1 is GTSNPN, CDR2 SVGIG, per germline (reference sequence). This CDR3 contains 20 residues. The V gene end was trimmed by 3 bases and the J gene end by 0 bases; junction bases not matched to a gene: 14. CDR3 in DNA: TGTGCCTGGAGCACACGTCCCCCGGGACTAGCGGGGAGCTCCTACAATGAGCAGTTCTTC. It specifies CAWSTRPPGLAGSSYNEQFF. The full variable domain, its missing parts supplied by reference TRBV30 and TRBJ2-1, is SQTIHQWPATLVQPVGSPLSLECTVEGTSNPNLYWYRQAAGRGLQLLFYSVGIGQISSEVPQNLSASRPQDRQFILSSKKLLLSDSGFYLCAWSTRPPGLAGSSYNEQFFGPGTRLTVL.

This clone was counted once. V gene TRBV11-2 combines with J gene TRBJ2-6; possible D gene TRBD2, 6 bases. The CDR3 runs 16 residues. In germline, CDR1 is SGHAT, CDR2 FQNNGV. V was pared by 0 bases and J by 2 bases, with 8 bases between. The CDR3 sequence is CASSLDGGAGANVLTF. For the CDR3, the DNA is TGTGCCAGCAGCTTAGACGGCGGGGCTGGGGCCAACGTCCTGACTTTC.

The CDR3: CASSQRRAETQYF. The CDR3 nucleotides are TGTGCCAGCAGCCAACGGAGGGCAGAGACCCAGTACTTC. This rearrangement joins TRBV7-2 to TRBJ2-5; perhaps TRBD2 as D (6 bases). Germline CDR1 SGHTA, CDR2 FQGNSA. The CDR3 runs 13 residues. Trimming took 5 bases from V and 4 from J, leaving 11 bases between them.